The T cell receptor beta chain under discussion was sequenced for a study of shared clonotypes between healthy human individuals (TCRdb year 2020). Regarding the research as a whole: A couple of women and a few men aged 18 to 49 years were included in the cohort. For each donor, CD4 naive and CD4 memory were each run on three plates, CD8 naive on two plates, and CD8 memory on one plate. Blood TCR repertoires of roughly five healthy adults were deeply sequenced to estimate repertoire size and the extent of clonotype sharing between individuals. To increase sequencing depth and limit assay-specific biases, TCR repertoire library preparation and sequencing were carried out by different laboratories using diverse techniques. Per donor, leukapheresis produced somewhere between about 0.8 and 9 billion PBMCs.

Findings and caveats that apply to the study as a whole: Even with the large sequencing depth, rarefaction of the sorted-subset datasets indicated that sequencing was incomplete. Larger estimated clonotype richness was generally found for naive subsets than for memory subsets. When a few donors were compared, the shared fraction of clonotypes was roughly 5% for naive CD4, around 3.5% for naive CD8, 2% to 2.5% for memory CD4, and less than 0.45% for memory CD8. Based on pairwise subsampling, the degree of clonotype sharing among donors was expected to be affected by sequencing depth. The small number of donors limited the genetic and exposure-history diversity represented. Compared with non-shared clonotypes, the clonotypes found in all four sorted-subset donors had higher generation probabilities. Sampling was restricted to blood, and TCR repertoires in tissues likely differ from the TCR repertoires found in blood.

Regarding this clone: Its antigen specificity is not known. Per-base qualities were not stored, and no clone one base away is much larger.

TCR CDR3 regions were amplified from genomic DNA by multiplex PCR using the deep immunoSEQ assay. Extracted genomic DNA from each cell subset was distributed evenly across all wells of several immunoSEQ 96-well plates, and each plate was treated as a replicate. For sorted subsets, each replicate PCR was loaded with approximately 200 ng genomic DNA, equivalent to about 30,000 T cell genomes. Purified libraries were quantified with a Qubit 3.0 fluorometer, sized on a Bioanalyzer 2100, and re-quantified with the KAPA Library Quantification kit. Every immunoSEQ 96-well plate was sequenced on a dedicated single-read 150-cycle Illumina NextSeq 550 flow cell. Per the authors' processing: Because only junctional sequences without quality scores were contained in the immunoSEQ output, filtering matching that applied to full-length reads could not be performed. To assign V/J genes and CDR3, sequences were annotated against IMGT germline references using PyIR, a Python wrapper for IgBLAST v1.9. Reads were filtered out if the reads had weak V/J assignments (E-value above 1e-6), no CDR3, stop codons, out-of-frame junctions, or ambiguous translated residues. V3J clonotypes were defined by identical inferred V gene, J gene, and CDR3 amino acid sequence. Percentage overlap between repertoires was calculated by dividing the number of shared unique clonotypes by the size of the smaller repertoire. Richness of each repertoire was evaluated using RTK rarefaction, the Chao1 estimator, and Recon v2.1 estimates of unobserved clonotypes. Generation probabilities were computed with OLGA for all TCRbeta clonotypes obtained by the gDNA method from several donors. The source is immuneACCESS, and TCRdb retained only in-frame sequences with V and J called. Part of the clones is not carried over; for the studies checked, unresolved V genes explain less than half of this, and the remainder is unexplained. D and trimming come from the DNA, and the V and J calls and clone size come from that table. This sample comprises approximately 2.5 million clones, under 95% of them detected only once. Approximately 0.35% of the sample is in the top ten clones.

The donors were healthy, HIV-negative adults with no recently reported acute infections or vaccinations. Only Caucasian adults living in Nashville, Tennessee, USA were represented among the donors. CD4+ T cells were enriched through magnetic negative selection, after which naive cells were positively selected on CD45RA and the remaining negative fraction served as the memory subset. After blood collection by leukapheresis, PBMCs were isolated using Ficoll-Histopaque density gradient centrifugation and then cryopreserved in the vapor phase of liquid nitrogen. Analytical flow cytometry was used to check the purity and quantity of every magnetically sorted T cell population. From each sorted fraction, genomic DNA was isolated and quantified by UV absorbance on a Nanodrop 2000c. The sequenced sample consisted of naive CD4+ T cells from PBMCs. Read against the paper, the sample's cell subset or site label means: CD45RA+ positively selected. The clonotype originates from a man between 18 and 29 years old in good health. Some clones in this sample may be carry-over from other donors' samples.

CDR3 region: CASSLLRNTNYGYTF. The DNA reads as follows: TGTGCCAGCAGCTTGTTGAGGAATACTAACTATGGCTACACCTTC. The chain is assembled from TRBV5-8 and TRBJ1-2, with the D segment identity uncertain. Counted from cysteine to phenylalanine, this CDR3 has 15 amino acids. The DNA shown is the 45-base CDR3, in frame from base 1. Sequences SGHTS (CDR1) and YDEGEE (CDR2) are obtained from the germline V gene. V and J lose 1 base and 0 bases, and a span of 10 bases separates them.